Below are 32 T cell receptor beta chains sequenced from a single sample in a study of blood T cell repertoires in COVID-19. Measured with immunoSEQ multiplex PCR; TCRdb has only the in-frame clones, and not every one. This table holds approximately 250,000 clones, approximately 86% found once. Sequenced sample: peripheral blood. The receptors were sampled from an older woman with active or convalescent COVID-19.

This clone was seen just once. The chain employs TRBV29-1 and TRBJ1-1; the D gene is possibly TRBD1 (6 bases). From germline, CDR1 is SQVTM and CDR2 ANQGSEA. The CDR3 totals 14 residues. V was clipped by 2 bases and J by 4 bases, with 14 bases between them. The CDR3 DNA reads as TGCAGCGTTGAATACGTAACAGGGAGCACTGAAGCTTTCTTT. This gives the protein CSVEYVTGSTEAFF.

The rearrangement joins TRBV5-6 to TRBJ2-2; D uncertain. The CDR3 contains 12 residues. V was pared by 0 bases and J by 6 bases, with 3 bases between. Germline V gene sequence: CDR1 SGHDT, CDR2 YYEEEE. The CDR3 nucleotides are TGTGCCAGCAGCTTGGGCGCCGGGGAGCTGTTTTTT. It is translated as CASSLGAGELFF.

The chain has TRBV27 and TRBJ2-4; weak D call: TRBD1 (5 bases). From germline, CDR1 is MNHEY and CDR2 SMNVEV (reference sequence). V was cut by 2 bases and J by 0 bases, with 5 bases left in between. CDR3 size: 14 residues. The CDR3 sequence is CASSLDRAKNIQYF. As DNA, the CDR3 is TGTGCCAGCAGTTTAGACAGAGCCAAAAACATTCAGTACTTC.

About this clone: A junction end diverges from the germline sequence, so it may reflect a read error. J is TRBJ2-1 and V is TRBV7-7; 11 positions agree with TRBD2. Looked up from germline, CDR1 is SSHAT and CDR2 is FNYEAQ (reference sequence). The CDR3 consists of 18 residues. Here the CDR3 reads CASSLEGVGTSGYNEQFF. The DNA for the CDR3 is TGTGCTAGCAGCTTAGAAGGGGTGGGGACTAGCGGATACAATGAGCAGTTCTTC.

In its sample, this clone was seen once. The gene calls are TRBV4-1 and TRBJ1-5; a weak D match, TRBD1 (6 bases). V lost 2 bases and J lost 6, with 20 bases in between. CDR1 is MGHRA and CDR2 is YSYEKL in the germline V gene. CDR3 length: 17 amino acids. CDR3 bases: TGCGCCAGCAGCCAAACCTACCAGGGGCTTGGCGTTCAGCCCCAGCATTTT. Protein product: CASSQTYQGLGVQPQHF.

The J gene is TRBJ2-5, the V gene TRBV5-8; the D gene is possibly TRBD2 (5 bases). The germline V gene has CDR1 SGHTS and CDR2 YDEGEE. The CDR3 contains 15 residues. Deletions cut 6 bases from V and 5 bases from J, with 20 bases between. CDR3 sequence (DNA): TGTGCCAGCACCCTAGTTCCGGGCCGAGGGGAGACCCAGTACTTC. It yields the protein CASTLVPGRGETQYF.

The chain links TRBV30 to TRBJ2-5, with D possibly being TRBD2 (6 bases). The CDR3 loop spans 14 amino acids. Looked up from germline, CDR1 is GTSNPN and CDR2 is SVGIG (reference sequence). Trimming stripped 4 bases from V and 4 bases from J, with 16 bases between. The CDR3 DNA reads TGTGCCTGGAAGGCGGGAACGGGGTTAGAGACCCAGTACTTC. Its protein product is CAWKAGTGLETQYF.

The chain uses TRBV5-1 and TRBJ1-5, with TRBD1 identical over 8 bases. This CDR3 comprises 14 residues. Germline V CDR1 and CDR2: SGHRS, YFSETQ. The trim removed 4 bases at V and 2 bases at J, leaving 2 bases unmatched. CDR3 sequence (DNA): TGCGCCAGCAGCGCACAGGGGGGCAATCAGCCCCAGCATTTT. Protein: CASSAQGGNQPQHF.

This rearrangement joins TRBV12-5 to TRBJ2-1; 8 bases fit TRBD2. This CDR3 contains 16 residues. CDR1 is LGHNT, CDR2 FRNRAP, per germline. With 9 bases clipped from V and 8 bases from J, the junction kept 18 bases outside the gene matches. CDR3 protein: CASRGGLGSGGDEQFF. Here the CDR3 DNA reads TGTGCTAGCCGGGGGGGACTAGGGAGTGGAGGCGATGAGCAGTTCTTC.

The rearrangement joins TRBV6-5 to TRBJ2-7, with TRBD1 identical over 9 bases. The germline V gene encodes CDR1 MNHEY and CDR2 SVGAGI. The V segment lost 8 bases and the J segment 5 bases; nucleotides outside the gene matches: 10. The CDR3 consists of 14 residues. CDR3 in amino acids: CASGYRDREHEQYF. Here the CDR3 DNA reads TGTGCCAGCGGATACCGGGACAGGGAACACGAGCAGTACTTC.

The V call is TRBV9, the J call TRBJ1-6, with 9 positions matching TRBD1. The CDR3 loop spans 16 amino acids. V dropped 0 bases and J dropped 9; count of bases not matched to a gene: 7. Per the germline V gene, CDR1 is SGDLS and CDR2 is YYNGEE. The CDR3 reads CASSVDLTGGSSPLHF. The CDR3 DNA is TGTGCCAGCAGCGTAGATCTCACAGGGGGCAGTTCACCCCTCCACTTT.

The V and J genes are TRBV6-5 and TRBJ1-3; D ambiguous. Deletions cut 7 bases from V and 0 bases from J, with 7 bases between. Per germline, CDR1 MNHEY and CDR2 SVGAGI. CDR3 size: 13 residues. The CDR3 DNA is TGTGCCAGCACGCGGGCCTCTGGAAACACCATATATTTT. Protein sequence: CASTRASGNTIYF.

The chain is built from TRBV4-1 and TRBJ2-2; D is perhaps TRBD1 (7 bases). This CDR3 spans 15 amino acids. V was pared by 4 bases and J by 3 bases, with 12 bases between. The germline CDR1 and CDR2 sequences are MGHRA and YSYEKL. The DNA of the CDR3 is TGCGCCAGCAGCCCACAGGGGAGGTACACCGGGGAGCTGTTTTTT. Its protein product is CASSPQGRYTGELFF.

This sequence joins TRBV4-1 and TRBJ2-2, with 7 bases matching TRBD2. This CDR3 is 16 amino acids long. Germline V CDR1 and CDR2: MGHRA, YSYEKL. V trimming: 1 base; J trimming: 7 bases; junction bases outside the gene matches: 9. CDR3 sequence reads: CASSQGGGRAGGELFF. CDR3 sequence (DNA): TGCGCCAGCAGCCAAGGGGGAGGGAGGGCTGGCGGGGAGCTGTTTTTT.

A single count supports this clone. This sequence joins TRBV7-9 and TRBJ2-5, with 7 nucleotides matching TRBD2. Germline V gives CDR1 SEHNR, CDR2 FQNEAQ (reference sequence). The CDR3 runs to 14 residues. Trimming took 5 bases from V and 4 from J; bases not matched to a gene: 7. The CDR3 protein is CASSPLGGRETQYF. The CDR3 region has the DNA TGTGCCAGCAGCCCACTCGGGGGGAGAGAGACCCAGTACTTC.

The sample holds one count of this clone. The CDR3 DNA reads TGCGCCAGCAGCTTGGCCCTAGCGGGAGGAAGGGACGAGCAGTACTTC. Translating gives CASSLALAGGRDEQYF. This chain uses TRBV5-1 with TRBJ2-7; 11 nucleotides match TRBD2. This CDR3 spans 16 amino acids. The germline CDR1 and CDR2 sequences are SGHRS and YFSETQ. The V and J ends lost 0 bases and 5 bases, in that order; junction bases with no gene match: 7. The complete variable domain, with remaining parts taken from reference TRBV5-1 and TRBJ2-7, reads KAGVTQTPRYLIKTRGQQVTLSCSPISGHRSVSWYQQTPGQGLQFLFEYFSETQRNKGNFPGRFSGRQFSNSRSEMNVSTLELGDSALYLCASSLALAGGRDEQYFGPGTRLTVT.

The chain links TRBV2 to TRBJ2-3; 7 bases fit TRBD2. The CDR3 runs 14 residues. Germline-derived CDR1 and CDR2 are SNHLY and FYNNEI. The trim removed 7 bases at V and 4 bases at J, leaving 8 bases unmatched. CDR3 sequence reads: CASTYGGRSDTQYF. In DNA form, the CDR3 reads TGTGCCAGCACATATGGCGGGAGATCAGATACGCAGTATTTT.

This rearrangement joins TRBV18 to TRBJ2-7, with 8 bases aligning to TRBD1. Germline V lookup: CDR1 KGHSH, CDR2 LQKENI. With 6 bases clipped from V and 2 bases from J, the junction kept 6 bases outside the gene matches. The CDR3 extends over 14 amino acids. CDR3 DNA sequence: TGTGCCAGCTCGACCGGGACAGGAACCTACGAGCAGTACGTC. Encoded protein: CASSTGTGTYEQYV.

The chain links TRBV11-1 to TRBJ1-2, with 7 bases that match TRBD1. Trimming cost V 4 bases and J 4 bases; bases outside gene matches: 12. Per germline, CDR1 SGHAT and CDR2 FQDESV (reference sequence). This CDR3 has 16 amino acids. The CDR3 DNA follows: TGTGCCAGCAGCTCCGAGAACCGGGACAGCCCCTATGGCTACACCTTC. Translation gives CASSSENRDSPYGYTF. Using reference TRBV11-1 and TRBJ1-2 for the parts outside the CDR3, the full variable domain is EAEVAQSPRYKITEKSQAVAFWCDPISGHATLYWYRQILGQGPELLVQFQDESVVDDSQLPKDRFSAERLKGVDSTLKIQPAELGDSAMYLCASSSENRDSPYGYTFGSGTRLTVV.

DNA of the CDR3: TGTGCCAGTAGTCCCCCGGACAGGGGGGGCAATCAGCCCCAGCATTTT. Translated: CASSPPDRGGNQPQHF. This chain joins TRBV19 and TRBJ1-5, with 10 bases matching TRBD1. Germline-derived CDR1 and CDR2 are LNHDA and SQIVND (reference sequence). There are 16 residues in the CDR3. Germline trimming cut 5 bases from V and 2 bases from J; bases unmatched to any gene: 6.

This chain connects TRBV29-1 to TRBJ2-7; D gene uncertain. The germline CDR1 and CDR2 sequences are SQVTM and ANQGSEA. The CDR3 has 13 amino acids. Trimming pared 3 bases from V and 5 bases from J, leaving 14 bases between. The CDR3: CSVDSARANEQYF. CDR3 DNA sequence: TGCAGCGTTGATAGTGCAAGAGCGAACGAGCAGTACTTC.

J is TRBJ1-4 and V is TRBV5-1, with 9 positions matching TRBD1. The V gene's germline CDR1 is SGHRS and CDR2 YFSETQ. This CDR3 comprises 16 residues. V trimming: 5 bases; J trimming: 0 bases; junction bases outside the gene matches: 5. CDR3 bases: TGCGCCAGCAGACACAGGGGGCTGGCAACTAATGAAAAACTGTTTTTT. Residues: CASRHRGLATNEKLFF.

The chain uses TRBV3-1 (or the pseudogene TRBV3-2) and TRBJ2-3; 7 bases fit TRBD2. This CDR3 has 14 amino acids. V lost 3 bases to trimming and J lost 1 base; unmatched junction nucleotides: 1. Per germline, CDR1 LGHDT and CDR2 YNNKEL (reference sequence). CDR3 in amino acids: CASSHTSGTDTQYF. In DNA form, the CDR3 reads TGTGCCAGCAGCCACACTAGCGGCACAGATACGCAGTATTTT.

This chain links TRBV6-6 with TRBJ1-1; 7 positions agree with TRBD1. V lost 5 bases to trimming and J lost 0 bases; unmatched junction nucleotides: 9. This CDR3 region has 16 residues. Germline loops: CDR1 MNHNY, CDR2 SVGAGI (reference sequence). CDR3 sequence (DNA): TGTGCCAGCAGTATAAACAGGGGCGGAATGAACACTGAAGCTTTCTTT. Amino acids: CASSINRGGMNTEAFF.

This chain connects TRBV27 to TRBJ1-2; the match to TRBD1 covers 11 bases. The CDR3 runs to 17 residues. Trimming removed 1 base from V and 4 bases from J; junction bases left unmatched: 8. From germline, CDR1 is MNHEY and CDR2 SMNVEV (reference sequence). The CDR3 DNA is TGTGCCAGCAGTTTATTCTGGGACAGGGGGTCGAGCTATGGCTACACCTTC. Translated, it gives CASSLFWDRGSSYGYTF.

The CDR3 here is CASSKAPAGQNSPLHF. The CDR3 bases are TGTGCCAGCAGCAAAGCTCCGGCAGGGCAAAATTCACCCCTCCACTTT. The rearrangement uses TRBV21-1 and TRBJ1-6; the D segment call TRBD1 is taken from the table without a DNA check. TRBV21-1 is given as a pseudogene. The CDR3 loop spans 16 amino acids.

This clone was seen a single time. The chain couples TRBV12-3 or TRBV12-4 to TRBJ2-5; 8 nucleotides line up with TRBD1. The CDR3 is 13 residues long. J gave up 5 bases and V 5 bases, and 4 bases lay outside the gene matches. Here the CDR3 DNA reads TGTGCCAGCAGTCCAGGGGGCACCGAGACCCAGTACTTC. Translation gives CASSPGGTETQYF.

This clone was counted at least ten times. This sequence joins TRBV19 and TRBJ1-5, with D perhaps TRBD1 (6 bases). The CDR3 is 14 amino acids. Trimming cost V 5 bases and J 1 base, with 9 bases left between them. CDR1 is LNHDA and CDR2 is SQIVND in the germline V gene (reference sequence). CDR3 bases: TGTGCCAGTAGTTATACAGGGAGCAATCAGCCCCAGCATTTT. As protein: CASSYTGSNQPQHF.

The chain has TRBV5-4 and TRBJ1-4; 7 bases are a match to TRBD1. Trimming cost V 3 bases and J 8 bases; bases outside gene matches: 7. The CDR3 spans 14 residues. Germline V gene sequence: CDR1 SGHNT, CDR2 YYREEE (reference sequence). CDR3 sequence: CASSSRTGGEKLFF. As DNA, the CDR3 is TGTGCCAGCAGCTCGCGGACAGGTGGGGAAAAACTGTTTTTT.

The J gene is TRBJ2-1, the V gene TRBV10-3, with 9 positions matching TRBD2. Germline values: CDR1 ENHRY, CDR2 SYGVKD. The CDR3 is made up of 15 amino acids. V was pared by 0 bases and J by 5 bases, with 2 bases of the junction left unmatched. CDR3 protein: CAISESAGGHNEQFF. CDR3 DNA sequence: TGTGCCATCAGTGAGTCGGCGGGGGGGCACAATGAGCAGTTCTTC.

This clone was recorded only once. V and J are TRBV3-1 (or the pseudogene TRBV3-2) and TRBJ1-1; D is unresolved. Trimming removed 3 bases from V and 2 bases from J, with 10 bases in between. Germline V lookup: CDR1 LGHDT, CDR2 YNNKEL (reference sequence). The CDR3 runs 14 residues. The CDR3 here is CASSQLRGNTEAFF. CDR3 DNA: TGTGCCAGCAGCCAGTTACGGGGTAACACTGAAGCTTTCTTT.

This chain connects TRBV30 to TRBJ1-5; D is undetermined. There are 15 residues in the CDR3. CDR1 and CDR2 from the germline V gene are GTSNPN and SVGIG (reference sequence). Deletions cut 1 base from V and 0 bases from J, with 10 bases between. CDR3 coding DNA: TGTGCCTGGAGTGCGAGTTTGCATAGCAATCAGCCCCAGCATTTT. Translating gives CAWSASLHSNQPQHF.